This T cell receptor beta chain was found in a study of cytomegalovirus exposure and HLA in healthy donors. As for the study in general: In an earlier analysis, around 100 million unique TCR beta sequences were found from some 180 million T cells. Study-level findings and limits: There were some V segments, including TRBV6-2 and TRBV6-3, excluded as indistinguishable. A later analysis linked a missense variant in DCLRE1C to the trimming of TCR beta V and J genes.

The PCR was carried out with 60 Vbeta primers and 13 Jbeta primers. TCRdb's table, derived via immunoSEQ multiplex PCR, lists solely in-frame clones and lacks some. The sample contains more than 140,000 clones, roughly 64% of which appear only once. A remark on this clone: Its cognate antigen is unknown.

The CDR3 has 16 residues. V lost 6 bases and J 4 bases, leaving 19 bases between the germline ends. This TCR was recovered from a woman in her twenties or thirties in good health and CMV-seropositive. This sequence joins TRBV23-1 and TRBJ2-1, with D possibly being TRBD2 (5 bases). TRBV23-1 falls under the ORF class, with uncertain function. The sample comprised PBMCs. DNA for the CDR3: TGCGCCAGCAGCGAGGGCGTACTTCACCGATACAATGAGCAGTTCTTC. Its translation: CASSEGVLHRYNEQFF.